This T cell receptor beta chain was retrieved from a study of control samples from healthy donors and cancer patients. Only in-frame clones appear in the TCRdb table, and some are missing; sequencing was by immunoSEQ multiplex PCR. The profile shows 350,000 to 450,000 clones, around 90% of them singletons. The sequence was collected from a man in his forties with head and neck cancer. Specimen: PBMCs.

For the CDR3, the DNA is TGTGCCAGCAGCCCCAAGCCCTCGGGGGGGTTCCTTTCCCCTTACGAGCAGTACTTC. Residues: CASSPKPSGGFLSPYEQYF. The chain couples TRBV7-3 to TRBJ2-7; 8 nucleotides align to TRBD2. In germline, CDR1 is SGHTA, CDR2 FQGTGA. V dropped 5 bases and J dropped 4; count of bases not matched to a gene: 22. The CDR3 covers 19 residues.